The 23 T cell receptor beta chains in this list originate from one sample, sequenced in a study of blood T cell repertoires in COVID-19. Here immunoSEQ multiplex PCR was the method, and the copy in TCRdb shows in-frame clones only, minus some. The sample carries approximately 170,000 clones, 83% recorded once. Specimen: peripheral blood. The source is a woman in her seventies who had recovered from COVID-19.

This sequence joins TRBV3-1 (or the pseudogene TRBV3-2) and TRBJ1-1; D unresolved. Trimming stripped 3 bases from V and 3 bases from J, with 17 bases between. Germline values: CDR1 LGHDT, CDR2 YNNKEL (reference sequence). This CDR3 contains 16 residues. CDR3 nucleotides: TGTGCCAGCAGCCACAGGTCCCAGCGGCGCGACACTGAAGCTTTCTTT. Amino acid sequence: CASSHRSQRRDTEAFF.

This chain uses TRBV19 with TRBJ1-2; tentative D call: TRBD1 (6 bases). The CDR3 consists of 15 residues. From germline, CDR1 is LNHDA and CDR2 SQIVND (reference sequence). The V end was cut by 3 bases, the J end by 1 base, with 12 bases between. CDR3 nucleotides: TGTGCCAGTAGTATGGGGCAGGGGCATAACTATGGCTACACCTTC. Residues: CASSMGQGHNYGYTF.

The chain couples TRBV2 to TRBJ1-3, with a tentative D call TRBD1 (6 bases). With 6 bases removed from V and 0 bases from J, the gap between germline ends came to 12 bases. CDR1 is SNHLY, CDR2 FYNNEI, per germline. The CDR3 has 15 residues. The CDR3 reads CASRPGQASGNTIYF. The CDR3 DNA sequence: TGTGCCAGCAGACCGGGACAAGCCTCTGGAAACACCATATATTTT.

As to this clone: A read error may explain this, as a much larger clone is one base away. CDR3 residues: CASTGTGDPYEQYF. The CDR3, as DNA: TGTGCCAGCACCGGGACAGGGGACCCCTACGAGCAGTACTTC. This chain uses TRBV9 with TRBJ2-7; TRBD1 matches at 10 bases. The germline V gene has CDR1 SGDLS and CDR2 YYNGEE. The trim removed 6 bases at V and 2 bases at J, leaving 5 bases unmatched. CDR3 size: 14 residues.

The chain links TRBV5-1 to TRBJ2-1, with TRBD1 as a possible D gene (6 bases). The CDR3 extends over 14 amino acids. Trimming took off 2 bases at V and 4 bases at J, with 10 bases between the two ends. CDR1 is SGHRS and CDR2 is YFSETQ in the germline V gene. CDR3 region: CASSFRDTYNEQFF. The CDR3 nucleotides read TGCGCCAGCAGCTTCCGGGACACATACAATGAGCAGTTCTTC.

The chain has TRBV5-4 and TRBJ1-4; D is perhaps TRBD1 (6 bases). CDR1 and CDR2 (germline): SGHNT, YYREEE (reference sequence). Trimming took 7 bases from V and 0 from J, leaving 13 bases between them. CDR3 length: 15 residues. The CDR3 sequence: CASRTGSATNEKLFF. CDR3 bases: TGTGCCAGCCGAACAGGGTCCGCAACTAATGAAAAACTGTTTTTT.

The rearrangement joins TRBV5-1 to TRBJ2-4, with D possibly matching TRBD2 (5 bases). Trimming removed 4 bases at V and 9 bases at J, with 17 bases between. The germline CDR1 and CDR2 sequences are SGHRS and YFSETQ. CDR3 length equals 14 residues. The CDR3 coding sequence is TGCGCCAGCAGCCCCGCGGAGGCCCGTGGCATTCAGTACTTC. Its translation is CASSPAEARGIQYF. Supplemented by reference TRBV5-1 and TRBJ2-4, the full variable domain reads KAGVTQTPRYLIKTRGQQVTLSCSPISGHRSVSWYQQTPGQGLQFLFEYFSETQRNKGNFPGRFSGRQFSNSRSEMNVSTLELGDSALYLCASSPAEARGIQYFGAGTRLSVL.

The rearrangement uses TRBV18 and TRBJ2-6; 7 positions match TRBD1. Germline lookup yields CDR1 KGHSH and CDR2 LQKENI. The length of the CDR3 is 16 residues. V lost 1 base to trimming and J lost 0 bases; unmatched junction nucleotides: 0. The CDR3 sequence: CASSPQGASGANVLTF. Written as DNA, the CDR3 is TGTGCCAGCTCACCACAGGGGGCCTCTGGGGCCAACGTCCTGACTTTC.

In this sample, this clone turned up once. The chain employs TRBV6-5 and TRBJ2-7; 11 bases are a match to TRBD2. Germline-derived CDR1 and CDR2 are MNHEY and SVGAGI. J was trimmed by 2 bases and V by 6 bases; bases with no gene match: 3. This CDR3 spans 14 amino acids. CDR3 sequence (DNA): TGTGCCAGCAGGACTAGCGGGGCGACCTACGAGCAGTACTTC. Translation: CASRTSGATYEQYF.

The chain couples TRBV10-2 to TRBJ2-1, with 12 positions matching TRBD1. The CDR3 is 13 amino acids. The trim removed 8 bases at V and 9 bases at J, leaving 5 bases unmatched. From germline, CDR1 is WSHSY and CDR2 SAAADI. The CDR3 DNA reads as TGCGCCAGCCGGGGGACAGGGGGCGGTGAGCAGTTCTTC. Protein: CASRGTGGGEQFF.

The V call is TRBV6-5, the J call TRBJ2-2; 11 bases are shared with TRBD2. The germline CDR1 and CDR2 sequences are MNHEY and SVGAGI. The CDR3 loop spans 15 amino acids. V was pared by 5 bases and J by 6 bases, with 5 bases of the junction left unmatched. CDR3 sequence: CASSISGGAAGELFF. The CDR3 bases are TGTGCCAGCAGTATTAGCGGGGGGGCGGCCGGGGAGCTGTTTTTT.

The table lists this clone with a count of one. The V call is TRBV29-1, the J call TRBJ1-2; no definite D call. The CDR3 is made up of 14 amino acids. Germline V lookup: CDR1 SQVTM, CDR2 ANQGSEA. V lost 8 bases to trimming and J lost 0 bases, with 16 bases between them. The chain's CDR3 is CSTTKEPTNYGYTF. CDR3 DNA sequence: TGCAGCACTACTAAGGAGCCCACTAACTATGGCTACACCTTC. Variable domain in full (rest from reference TRBV29-1 and TRBJ1-2): SAVISQKPSRDICQRGTSLTIQCQVDSQVTMMFWYRQQPGQSLTLIATANQGSEATYESGFVIDKFPISRPNLTFSTLTVSNMSPEDSSIYLCSTTKEPTNYGYTFGSGTRLTVV.

V and J are TRBV12-5 and TRBJ2-3, with D unresolved. This CDR3 is 14 amino acids long. Trimming cost V 6 bases and J 2 bases, with 12 bases left between them. Per germline, CDR1 LGHNT and CDR2 FRNRAP. The CDR3, as DNA: TGTGCTAGTGGACGGAGCCCAAACACAGATACGCAGTATTTT. It codes for CASGRSPNTDTQYF. The entire variable domain, with the rest obtained from reference TRBV12-5 and TRBJ2-3, is as follows: DARVTQTPRHKVTEMGQEVTMRCQPILGHNTVFWYRQTMMQGLELLAYFRNRAPLDDSGMPKDRFSAEMPDATLATLKIQPSEPRDSAVYFCASGRSPNTDTQYFGPGTRLTVL.

The chain couples TRBV18 to TRBJ1-1; no reliable D call. This CDR3 contains 16 residues. V lost 3 bases to trimming and J lost 6 bases, with 20 bases between them. The V gene's germline CDR1 is KGHSH and CDR2 LQKENI. The CDR3 nucleotides read TGTGCCAGCTCACCTACACCCCAAATGGTTGAGGCTGAAGCTTTCTTT. Its translation: CASSPTPQMVEAEAFF.

Only one count was recorded for this clone. The chain carries TRBV5-1 and TRBJ2-3; TRBD2 aligns across 10 bases. CDR3 length equals 19 residues. The V gene's germline CDR1 is SGHRS and CDR2 YFSETQ. V gave up 4 bases and J gave up 0 bases; unmatched junction bases: 14. For the CDR3, the DNA is TGCGCCAGCAGCCAACTCCCCCCTAGCGGGGGTATAAGCACAGATACGCAGTATTTT. Protein product: CASSQLPPSGGISTDTQYF.

The chain carries TRBV6-5 and TRBJ1-2; 10 positions match TRBD1. After removal of 2 bases from V and 8 bases from J, the junction contained 8 bases not matched to a gene. The CDR3 runs to 15 residues. CDR1 and CDR2 from the germline V gene are MNHEY and SVGAGI. As DNA, the CDR3 is TGTGCCAGCAGTTACGCCGGGGACAGGGGAGGGGGCTACACCTTC. It translates to CASSYAGDRGGGYTF.

CDR3 DNA sequence: TGTGCCAGCTATGCCTGGGGGGGGGAGCAGTACTTC. Amino acid sequence: CASYAWGGEQYF. V gene TRBV11-2 combines with J gene TRBJ2-7; 7 bases fit TRBD2. Germline V lookup: CDR1 SGHAT, CDR2 FQNNGV. The CDR3 contains 12 residues. J lost 7 bases, V lost 8 bases, and 8 bases had no gene match.

The CDR3 protein is CATRRGVTEAFF. CDR3 bases: TGTGCCACGCGACGGGGGGTGACTGAAGCTTTCTTT. This sequence joins TRBV19 and TRBJ1-1; D is perhaps TRBD1 (5 bases). Trimming stripped 10 bases from V and 5 bases from J, with 14 bases between. The CDR3 sequence is 12 residues long. The V gene's germline CDR1 is LNHDA and CDR2 SQIVND (reference sequence).

This clone was observed once. This chain connects TRBV9 to TRBJ2-1; unclear D gene. The CDR3 loop spans 15 amino acids. CDR1 and CDR2 (germline): SGDLS, YYNGEE. Trimming shortened V by 0 bases and J by 5 bases, and 12 bases separated the two germline ends. In DNA, the CDR3 is TGTGCCAGCAGCGTAGGGCCCCTTTTGGACAATGAGCAGTTCTTC. This encodes CASSVGPLLDNEQFF.

The chain recombines TRBV5-4 with TRBJ1-1; 9 bases are a match to TRBD1. Germline V lookup: CDR1 SGHNT, CDR2 YYREEE (reference sequence). The CDR3 loop spans 13 amino acids. The CDR3 sequence: CAGGDRVNTEAFF. The CDR3 DNA is TGTGCGGGGGGGGACAGGGTGAACACTGAAGCTTTCTTT.

There are a few counts of this clone. The chain uses TRBV5-6 and TRBJ1-5; D possibly corresponds to TRBD1 (5 bases). Germline V gene data show CDR1 as SGHDT and CDR2 as YYEEEE. V lost 3 bases and J lost 0, with 19 bases in between. CDR3 length equals 18 residues. This CDR3 is CASSSYRLDKDSNQPQHF. The CDR3 DNA reads TGTGCCAGCAGCTCTTACCGTCTGGACAAAGATAGCAATCAGCCCCAGCATTTT.

J is TRBJ1-1 and V is TRBV30, with D possibly matching TRBD1 (5 bases). The germline V gene encodes CDR1 GTSNPN and CDR2 SVGIG (reference sequence). This CDR3 has 16 residues. The V end was cut by 5 bases, the J end by 0 bases, with 19 bases between. In DNA, the CDR3 is TGTGCCTGGGAGGAGGGGTTATCGAGGATGAACACTGAAGCTTTCTTT. Residues: CAWEEGLSRMNTEAFF.

The rearrangement links TRBV11-2 to TRBJ2-5, with TRBD2 identical over 11 bases. The germline V gene encodes CDR1 SGHAT and CDR2 FQNNGV. V shed 5 bases and J 5 bases; nucleotides not matched to a gene: 10. The CDR3 has 16 residues. The CDR3 region is CASSLTSGSAGETQYF. In DNA form, the CDR3 reads TGTGCCAGCAGCCTTACTAGCGGGAGTGCGGGCGAGACCCAGTACTTC.